This is a list of T cell receptor beta chains from one sample in a study of vaccination and CD4 T cells after COVID-19. Their target antigens are unknown. MiXCR, applied by TCRdb to the PCR reads, yields one record per CDR3 protein. This table holds roughly 12,000 distinct CDR3 sequences, around three fifths found once. The source material was CD4+ T cells from blood, cultured in vitro. The receptors shown here come from a human donor who had recovered from COVID-19. Both conserved end residues are part of each CDR3. The D gene is left open where the match is weak. Some rows have no size entry. The others give once, few or many, or a class for an expanded clone.

cdr3_nt cdr3_aa j_call v_call d_call clone_size
TGTGCCAGCAGTACACCTCGTCGGACAGGGGTTCGGGGCAATCAGCCCCAGCATTTT CASSTPRRTGVRGNQPQHF TRBJ1-5 TRBV28 TRBD1 NA
TGTGCCAGCGCTGTCCAGGGTGGGGGCTACACCTTC CASAVQGGGYTF TRBJ1-2 TRBV6-2/TRBV6-3 NA NA
TGCAGTGGGGGTTCCCGGGCCCCAGATACGCAGTATTTT CSGGSRAPDTQYF TRBJ2-3 TRBV20-1 NA NA
TGTGCCAGCAGCCGACAGGGGGACACCATATATTTT CASSRQGDTIYF TRBJ1-3 TRBV6-1 TRBD1 few
TGTGCCAGCAGTTACTCGAGTGTGGGAAGCAATCAGCCCCAGCATTTT CASSYSSVGSNQPQHF TRBJ1-5 TRBV6-2/TRBV6-3 NA NA
TGTGCCAGCAGCTTGATTGGGGCTTCAGATTCACCCCTCCACTTT CASSLIGASDSPLHF TRBJ1-6 TRBV5-6 NA NA
TGTGCCAGCAGTGTATCGAGACAAGAGACCCAGTACTTC CASSVSRQETQYF TRBJ2-5 TRBV2 NA few
TGTGCCAGCAGTGCCCCCTCGGGGGACAGGGCCAATTCACCCCTCCACTTT CASSAPSGDRANSPLHF TRBJ1-6 TRBV6-1 TRBD1 few
TGCGCCAGCAGCCTGCCCGCGGGACAGGTTTTAGACGAGCAGTACTTC CASSLPAGQVLDEQYF TRBJ2-7 TRBV4-1 TRBD1 NA
TGTGCCAGCAGCTCACTAGCCGGAGATACGCAGTATTTT CASSSLAGDTQYF TRBJ2-3 TRBV7-3 NA NA
TGTGCCAGCAGCTTTTCGGCCGCGATAGGACGGGCAACCTATGGCTACACCTTC CASSFSAAIGRATYGYTF TRBJ1-2 TRBV11-2 NA NA
TGTGCCAGCAGTGACGCCCCGGACGGGACAGGGTTCTTC CASSDAPDGTGFF TRBJ2-7 TRBV6-1 TRBD1 NA
TGTGCCACCAGCAGAGATCGCTCAGGGGGCAGGGGAAGGAACGAGCAGTACTTC CATSRDRSGGRGRNEQYF TRBJ2-7 TRBV15 TRBD1 NA
TGTGCCAGCAGTTTAGAATATCAGGGACATAATTCACCCCTCCACTTT CASSLEYQGHNSPLHF TRBJ1-6 TRBV12-3/TRBV12-4 NA NA
TGTGCCAGCAGCCCGTCCCGCACAGATACGCAGTATTTT CASSPSRTDTQYF TRBJ2-3 TRBV7-2 NA once
TGCAGTGCTAGTTCAGCTTCTAGCACAGATACGCAGTATTTT CSASSASSTDTQYF TRBJ2-3 TRBV20-1 NA NA
TGTGCCACCAACGGAGGGGGGACCGACACCGGGGAGCTGTTTTTT CATNGGGTDTGELFF TRBJ2-2 TRBV24-1 NA NA
TGTGCCTGGAGTCCACGGGACAGGGGATCCACTGAAGCTTTCTTT CAWSPRDRGSTEAFF TRBJ1-1 TRBV30 TRBD1 NA
TGTGCCAGCAGTGTGGGGGCACACACTGAAGCTTTCTTT CASSVGAHTEAFF TRBJ1-1 TRBV6-1 NA NA
TGTGCCAGCAGCCCCACAGGAAACGCCGGGGAGCTGTTTTTT CASSPTGNAGELFF TRBJ2-2 TRBV7-3 NA few
TGCAGTGCAACCCGACAGGGGTTCACAGATACGCAGTATTTT CSATRQGFTDTQYF TRBJ2-3 TRBV20-1 TRBD1 few
TGCAGTGCCCGACCGTCTACCGGGAGCCACTATGGCTACACCTTC CSARPSTGSHYGYTF TRBJ1-2 TRBV20-1 NA few
TGCAGCGTTGTCGCAGGGTGGTTAGGGACTGGAGCTTTCTTT CSVVAGWLGTGAFF TRBJ1-1 TRBV29-1 NA NA
TGTGCCAGCAGCGACAGGGATGGCTACACCTTC CASSDRDGYTF TRBJ1-2 TRBV6-1 TRBD1 few
TGTGCCAGCACGGACCGTGTCGCGACTGAAGCTTTCTTT CASTDRVATEAFF TRBJ1-1 TRBV25-1 NA once
TGTGCCAGCAGTTATACCACAGGGAACGAGCAGTACTTC CASSYTTGNEQYF TRBJ2-7 TRBV6-2/TRBV6-3 NA few
TGTGCCAGCAGTTTCCTCCGGACAGTCGTGGACGAGCAGTACTTC CASSFLRTVVDEQYF TRBJ2-7 TRBV28 NA NA
TGCAGTGCTAGAAAGACGAACACCGGGGAGCTGTTTTTT CSARKTNTGELFF TRBJ2-2 TRBV20-1 NA NA
TGTGCCAGCAGTCGAAGGACAGCCTCCCAAGAGACCCAGTACTTC CASSRRTASQETQYF TRBJ2-5 TRBV7-6 NA NA
TGTGCCAGCAGTCTAGACAGGGGGGATGAGCAGTTCTTC CASSLDRGDEQFF TRBJ2-1 TRBV7-6 TRBD1 NA